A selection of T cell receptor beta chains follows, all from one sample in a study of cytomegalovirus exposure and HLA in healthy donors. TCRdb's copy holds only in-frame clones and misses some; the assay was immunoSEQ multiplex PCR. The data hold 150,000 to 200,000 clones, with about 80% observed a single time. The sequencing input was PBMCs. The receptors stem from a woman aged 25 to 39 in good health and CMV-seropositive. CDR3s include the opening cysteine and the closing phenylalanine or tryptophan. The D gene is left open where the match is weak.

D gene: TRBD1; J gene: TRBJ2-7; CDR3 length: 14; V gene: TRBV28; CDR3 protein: CASSLDRVRHEQYF
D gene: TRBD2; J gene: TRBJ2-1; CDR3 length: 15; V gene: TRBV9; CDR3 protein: CASSVIGGSNNEQFF
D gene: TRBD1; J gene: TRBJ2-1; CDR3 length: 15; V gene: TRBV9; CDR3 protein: CASRRTGAPYNEQFF
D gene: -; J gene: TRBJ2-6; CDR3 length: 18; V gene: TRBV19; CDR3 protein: CASNPVAGLSSGANVLTF
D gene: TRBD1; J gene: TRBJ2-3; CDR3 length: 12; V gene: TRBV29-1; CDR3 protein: CSVGQGTDTQYF
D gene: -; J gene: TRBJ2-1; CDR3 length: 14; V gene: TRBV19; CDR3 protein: CASSRQVAYNEQFF
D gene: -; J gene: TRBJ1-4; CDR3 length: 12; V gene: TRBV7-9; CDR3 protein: CSSGGMNEKLFF
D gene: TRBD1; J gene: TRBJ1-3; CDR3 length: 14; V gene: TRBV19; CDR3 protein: CASSTGQAGNTIYF
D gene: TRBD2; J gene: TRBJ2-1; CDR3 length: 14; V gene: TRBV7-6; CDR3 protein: CASSQGLALDEQFF
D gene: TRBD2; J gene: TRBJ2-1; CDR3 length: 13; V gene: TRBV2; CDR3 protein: CASMAGAYNEQFF
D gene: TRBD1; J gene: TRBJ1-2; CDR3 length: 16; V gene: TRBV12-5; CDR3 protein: CASGFPPGQADYGYTF
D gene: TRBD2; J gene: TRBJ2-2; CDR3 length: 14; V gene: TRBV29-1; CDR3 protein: CSAGRAGGPGELFF
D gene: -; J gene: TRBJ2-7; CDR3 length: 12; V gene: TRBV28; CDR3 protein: CASWTSAHEQYF
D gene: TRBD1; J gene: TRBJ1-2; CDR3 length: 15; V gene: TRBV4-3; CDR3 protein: CASSQGTGVIYGYTF
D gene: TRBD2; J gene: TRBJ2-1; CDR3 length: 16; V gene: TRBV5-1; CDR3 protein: CASSLEASGPYNEQFF
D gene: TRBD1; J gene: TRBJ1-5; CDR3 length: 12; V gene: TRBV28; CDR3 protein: CASGTGNQPQHF
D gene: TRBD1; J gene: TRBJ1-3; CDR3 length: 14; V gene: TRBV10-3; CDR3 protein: CAISETGSGNTIYF
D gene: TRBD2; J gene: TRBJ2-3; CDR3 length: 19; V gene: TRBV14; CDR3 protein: CASSQDRTLAGVVTDTQYF
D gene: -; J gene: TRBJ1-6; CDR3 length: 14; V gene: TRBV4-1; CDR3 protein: CASSQGQTNSPLHF
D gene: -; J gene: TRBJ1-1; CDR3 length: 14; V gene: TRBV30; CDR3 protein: CAWTVGHSNTEAFF
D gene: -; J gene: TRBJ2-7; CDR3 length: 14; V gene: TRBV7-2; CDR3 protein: CASSLLFYSYEQYF
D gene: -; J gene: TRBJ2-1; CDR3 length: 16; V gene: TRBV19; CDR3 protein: CASSPRTGFSYNEQFF
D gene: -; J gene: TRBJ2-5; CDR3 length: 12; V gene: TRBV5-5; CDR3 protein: CASSLLTETQYF
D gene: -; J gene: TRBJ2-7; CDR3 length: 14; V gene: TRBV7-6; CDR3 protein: CASRPPHGGYEQYF
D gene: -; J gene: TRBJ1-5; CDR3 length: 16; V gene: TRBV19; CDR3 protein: CASSMGHRYSNQPQHF
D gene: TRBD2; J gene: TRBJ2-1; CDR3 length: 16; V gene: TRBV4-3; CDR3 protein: CASSQDRPSGYNEQFF
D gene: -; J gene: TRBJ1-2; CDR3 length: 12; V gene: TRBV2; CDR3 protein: CASSERTYRSTF
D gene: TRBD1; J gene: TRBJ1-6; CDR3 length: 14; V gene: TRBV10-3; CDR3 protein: CAISEDRGNSPLHF
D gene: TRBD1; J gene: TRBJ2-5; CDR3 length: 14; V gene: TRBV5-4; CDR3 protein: CASRGQEHQETQYF
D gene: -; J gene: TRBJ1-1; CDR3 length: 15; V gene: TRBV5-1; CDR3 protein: CASSPNAGQNTEAFF
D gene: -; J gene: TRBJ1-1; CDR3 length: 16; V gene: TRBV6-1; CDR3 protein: CASSEETTGANTEAFF
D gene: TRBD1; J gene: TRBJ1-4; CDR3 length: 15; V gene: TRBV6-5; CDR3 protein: CASSGQGSYGEKLFF
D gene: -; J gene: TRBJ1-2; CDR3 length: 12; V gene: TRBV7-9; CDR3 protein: CASSFGWSGYTF
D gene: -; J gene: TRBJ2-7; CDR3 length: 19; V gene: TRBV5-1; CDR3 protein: CASSSWGETGSRFLDEQYF
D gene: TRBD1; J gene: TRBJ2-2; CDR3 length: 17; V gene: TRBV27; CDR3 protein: CASSLFSGQGATGELFF
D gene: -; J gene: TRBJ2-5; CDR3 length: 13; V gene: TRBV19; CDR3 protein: CASSIGTEETQYF
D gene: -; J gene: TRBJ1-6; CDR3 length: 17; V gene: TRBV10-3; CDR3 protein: CAISESAQLVDNSPLHF
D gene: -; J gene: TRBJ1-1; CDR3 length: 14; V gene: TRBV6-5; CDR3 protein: CASSSLGGGTEAFF
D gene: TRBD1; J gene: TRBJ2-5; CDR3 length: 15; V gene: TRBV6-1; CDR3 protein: CASSGTGGASGEQYF
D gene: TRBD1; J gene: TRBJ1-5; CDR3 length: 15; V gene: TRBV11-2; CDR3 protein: CASSLGQGGGQPQHF
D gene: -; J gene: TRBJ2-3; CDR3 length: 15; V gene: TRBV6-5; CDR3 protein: CASSPGRGALGTQYF
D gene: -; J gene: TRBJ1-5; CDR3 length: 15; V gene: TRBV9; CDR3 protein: CASSVGGNSNQPQHF
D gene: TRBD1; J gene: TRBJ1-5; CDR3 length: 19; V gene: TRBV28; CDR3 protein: CASSLYDRGGVYSNQPQHF
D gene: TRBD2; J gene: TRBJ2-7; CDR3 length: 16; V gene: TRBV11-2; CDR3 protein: CASSPGLAGGAHEQYF
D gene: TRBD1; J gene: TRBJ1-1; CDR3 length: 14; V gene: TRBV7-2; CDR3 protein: CASTRGQGRTEAFF
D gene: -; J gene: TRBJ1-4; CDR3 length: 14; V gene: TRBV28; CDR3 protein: CASRPTGSNEKLFF
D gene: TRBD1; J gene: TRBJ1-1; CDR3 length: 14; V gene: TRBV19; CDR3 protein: CASSMGQDLSEAFF
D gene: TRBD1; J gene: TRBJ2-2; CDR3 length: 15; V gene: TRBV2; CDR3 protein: CASSEAGGNPGELFF
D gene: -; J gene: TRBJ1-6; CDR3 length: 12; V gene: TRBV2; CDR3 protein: CASSVGDSPLHF
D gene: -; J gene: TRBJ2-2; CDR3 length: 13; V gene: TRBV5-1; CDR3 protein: CASSFGLTGELFF
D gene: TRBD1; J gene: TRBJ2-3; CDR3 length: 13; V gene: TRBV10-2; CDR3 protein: CASRAQGVDTQYF
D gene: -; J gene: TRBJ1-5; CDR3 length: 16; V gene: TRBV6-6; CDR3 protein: CASSRVDSPQDQPQHF